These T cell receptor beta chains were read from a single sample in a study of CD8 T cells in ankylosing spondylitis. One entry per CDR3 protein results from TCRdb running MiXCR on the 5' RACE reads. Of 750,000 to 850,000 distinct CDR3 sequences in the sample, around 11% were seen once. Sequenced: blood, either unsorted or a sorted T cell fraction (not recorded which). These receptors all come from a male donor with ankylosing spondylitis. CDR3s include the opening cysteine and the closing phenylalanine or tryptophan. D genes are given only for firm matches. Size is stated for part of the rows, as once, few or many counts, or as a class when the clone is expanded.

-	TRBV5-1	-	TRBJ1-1	TGCGCCAGCAGCTTGATACCGGACAAGGTAGAAGCTTTCTTT	CASSLIPDKVEAFF
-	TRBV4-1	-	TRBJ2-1	TGCGCCAGCAGCCAGACCTGGGGGGTTTACTACAATGAGCAGTTCTTC	CASSQTWGVYYNEQFF
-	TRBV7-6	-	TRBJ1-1	TGTGCCAGCAGCTTAGCTGCGGACGGGAACACTGAAGCTTTCTTT	CASSLAADGNTEAFF
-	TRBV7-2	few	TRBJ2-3	TGTGCCAGCAGCTTCTCGGGGACCCACACAGATACGCAGTATTTT	CASSFSGTHTDTQYF
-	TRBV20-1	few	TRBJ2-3	TGCAGTGCTCCTTCTAGCGTTCGTGATACGCAGTATTTT	CSAPSSVRDTQYF
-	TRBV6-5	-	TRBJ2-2	TGTGCCAGCAGTTACCTCGTGGACGCTCACGCCGGGGAGCTGTTTTTT	CASSYLVDAHAGELFF
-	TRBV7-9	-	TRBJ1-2	TGTGCCAGCAGCTTTAGCGTCCTAGCTAACTATGGCTACACCTTC	CASSFSVLANYGYTF
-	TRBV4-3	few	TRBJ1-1	TGCGCCAGCAGCCAAGTAGGGCGGACTGAAGCTTTCTTT	CASSQVGRTEAFF
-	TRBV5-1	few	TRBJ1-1	TGCGCCAGCAGCCCTGGGAGTCGCCTTGATGAAGCTTTCTTT	CASSPGSRLDEAFF
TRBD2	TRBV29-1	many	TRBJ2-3	TGCAGCGTCTACCGACCGGGACTAGCGGGAGCGGCAGATACGCAGTATTTT	CSVYRPGLAGAADTQYF
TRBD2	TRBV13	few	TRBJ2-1	TGTGCCAGCAGGACTAGCGGGGGTGTAGGACAGCAGTTCTTC	CASRTSGGVGQQFF
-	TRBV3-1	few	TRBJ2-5	TGTGCCAGCAGCCAAGTGGGAATACAAGAGACCCAGTACTTC	CASSQVGIQETQYF
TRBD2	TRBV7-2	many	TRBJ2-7	TGTGCCACGGCTAGCGGGAGACTCTCAGGCTACGAGCAGTACTTC	CATASGRLSGYEQYF
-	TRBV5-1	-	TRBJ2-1	TGCGCCAGCAGCTTGGGCGGGATGAGCTACAATGAGCAGTTCTTC	CASSLGGMSYNEQFF